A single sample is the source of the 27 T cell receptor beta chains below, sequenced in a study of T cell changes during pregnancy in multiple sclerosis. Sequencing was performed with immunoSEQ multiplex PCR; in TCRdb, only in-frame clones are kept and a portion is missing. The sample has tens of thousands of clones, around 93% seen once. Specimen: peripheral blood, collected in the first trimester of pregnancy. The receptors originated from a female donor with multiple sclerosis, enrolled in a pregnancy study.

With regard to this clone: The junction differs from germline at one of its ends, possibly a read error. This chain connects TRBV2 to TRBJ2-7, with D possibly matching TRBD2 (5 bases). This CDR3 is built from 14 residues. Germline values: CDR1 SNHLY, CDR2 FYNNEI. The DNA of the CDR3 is TGTGCCAGCAGTCAAGCGGCAGGCAACTACGAGCAGTACTTC. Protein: CASSQAAGNYEQYF.

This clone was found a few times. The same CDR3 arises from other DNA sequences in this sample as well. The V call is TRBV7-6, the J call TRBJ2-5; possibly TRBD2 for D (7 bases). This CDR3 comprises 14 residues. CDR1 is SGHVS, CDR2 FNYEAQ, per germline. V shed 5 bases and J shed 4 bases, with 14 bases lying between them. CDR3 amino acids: CASSLGGRSETQYF. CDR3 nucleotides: TGTGCCAGCAGCCTGGGGGGGCGGTCAGAGACCCAGTACTTC.

The CDR3 loop reads CAISLTGVGYNEQFF. The DNA of the CDR3 is TGTGCCATCAGCCTGACAGGGGTGGGGTACAATGAGCAGTTCTTC. The J gene is TRBJ2-1, the V gene TRBV10-3; 8 bases fit TRBD1. With V trimmed by 6 bases and J by 4 bases, 8 bases remained unmatched. Germline loops: CDR1 ENHRY, CDR2 SYGVKD. The CDR3 length is 15 residues.

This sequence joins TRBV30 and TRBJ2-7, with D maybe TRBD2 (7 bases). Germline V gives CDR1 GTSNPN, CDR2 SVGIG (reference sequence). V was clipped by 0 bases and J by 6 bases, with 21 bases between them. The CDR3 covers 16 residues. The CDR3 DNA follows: TGTGCCTGGAGTGTACCAGGGGACTACAAACGGATCGAGCAGTACTTC. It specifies CAWSVPGDYKRIEQYF.

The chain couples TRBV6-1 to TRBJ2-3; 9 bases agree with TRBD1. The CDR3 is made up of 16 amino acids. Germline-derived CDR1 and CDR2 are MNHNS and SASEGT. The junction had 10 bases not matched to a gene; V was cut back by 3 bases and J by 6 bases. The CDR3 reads CASSDRTGAYADTQYF. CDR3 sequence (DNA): TGTGCCAGCAGTGACCGGACAGGGGCCTACGCCGATACGCAGTATTTT.

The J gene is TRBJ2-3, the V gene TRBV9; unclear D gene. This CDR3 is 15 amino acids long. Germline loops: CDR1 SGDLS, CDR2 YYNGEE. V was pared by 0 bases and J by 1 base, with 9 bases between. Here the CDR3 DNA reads TGTGCCAGCAGCGTAGTGGCGGTGGGCACAGATACGCAGTATTTT. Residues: CASSVVAVGTDTQYF.

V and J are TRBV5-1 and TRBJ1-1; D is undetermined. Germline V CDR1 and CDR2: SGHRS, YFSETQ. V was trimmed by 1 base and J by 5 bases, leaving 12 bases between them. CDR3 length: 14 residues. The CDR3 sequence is CASSLNVGLTEAFF. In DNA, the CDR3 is TGCGCCAGCAGCTTGAACGTCGGTTTGACTGAAGCTTTCTTT. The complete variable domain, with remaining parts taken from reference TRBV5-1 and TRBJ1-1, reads KAGVTQTPRYLIKTRGQQVTLSCSPISGHRSVSWYQQTPGQGLQFLFEYFSETQRNKGNFPGRFSGRQFSNSRSEMNVSTLELGDSALYLCASSLNVGLTEAFFGQGTRLTVV.

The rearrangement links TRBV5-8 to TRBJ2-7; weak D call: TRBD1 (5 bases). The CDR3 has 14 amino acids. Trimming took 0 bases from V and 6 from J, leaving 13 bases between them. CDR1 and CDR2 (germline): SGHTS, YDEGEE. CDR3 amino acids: CASSLGQGLGEQYF. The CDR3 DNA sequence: TGTGCCAGCAGCTTGGGGCAGGGCCTCGGCGAGCAGTACTTC.

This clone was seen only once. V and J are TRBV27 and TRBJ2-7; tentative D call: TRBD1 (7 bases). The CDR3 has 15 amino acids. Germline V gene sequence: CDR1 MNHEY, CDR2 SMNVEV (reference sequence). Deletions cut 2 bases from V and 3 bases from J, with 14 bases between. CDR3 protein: CASSLGGDSFYEQYF. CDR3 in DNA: TGTGCCAGCAGTTTAGGCGGGGACAGCTTCTACGAGCAGTACTTC.

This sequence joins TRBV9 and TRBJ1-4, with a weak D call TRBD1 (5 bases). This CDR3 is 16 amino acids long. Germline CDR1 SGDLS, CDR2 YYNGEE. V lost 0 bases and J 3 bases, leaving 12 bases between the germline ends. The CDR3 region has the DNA TGTGCCAGCAGCGTAGATCCAGGGAATCCTAATGAAAAACTGTTTTTT. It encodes CASSVDPGNPNEKLFF.

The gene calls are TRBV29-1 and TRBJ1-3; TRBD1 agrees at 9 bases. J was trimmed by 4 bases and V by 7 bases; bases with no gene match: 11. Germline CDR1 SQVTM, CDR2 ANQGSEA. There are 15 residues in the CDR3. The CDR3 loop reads CSAAPGTGTGNTIYF. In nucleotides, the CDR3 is TGCAGCGCTGCCCCCGGGACAGGGACGGGAAACACCATATATTTT.

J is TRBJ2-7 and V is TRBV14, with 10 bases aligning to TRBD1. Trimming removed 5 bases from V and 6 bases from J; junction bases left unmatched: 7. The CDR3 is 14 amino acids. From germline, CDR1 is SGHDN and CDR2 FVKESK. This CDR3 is CASSFGTGVGEQYF. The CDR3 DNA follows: TGTGCCAGCAGCTTCGGGACAGGGGTAGGCGAGCAGTACTTC.

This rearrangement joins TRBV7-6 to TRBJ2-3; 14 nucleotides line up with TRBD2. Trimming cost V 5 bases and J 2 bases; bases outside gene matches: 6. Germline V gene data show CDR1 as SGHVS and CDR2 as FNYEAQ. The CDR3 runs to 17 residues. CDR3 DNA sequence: TGTGCCAGCAGCCCACGACTAGCGGGAGGGAACACAGATACGCAGTATTTT. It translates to CASSPRLAGGNTDTQYF.

CDR3 region: CAVFEAGGGTEAFF. The CDR3 coding sequence is TGCGCTGTTTTTGAGGCGGGCGGAGGAACTGAAGCTTTCTTT. The chain combines TRBV29-1 with TRBJ1-1; D gene unclear. The CDR3 length is 14 residues. Germline lookup yields CDR1 SQVTM and CDR2 ANQGSEA.

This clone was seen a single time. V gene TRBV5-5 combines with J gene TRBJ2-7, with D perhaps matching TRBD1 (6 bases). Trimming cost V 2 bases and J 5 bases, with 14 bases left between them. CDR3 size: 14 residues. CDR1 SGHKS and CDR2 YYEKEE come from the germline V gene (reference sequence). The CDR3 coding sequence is TGTGCCAGCAGCTTAATACAGGGAAAAGACGAGCAGTACTTC. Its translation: CASSLIQGKDEQYF.

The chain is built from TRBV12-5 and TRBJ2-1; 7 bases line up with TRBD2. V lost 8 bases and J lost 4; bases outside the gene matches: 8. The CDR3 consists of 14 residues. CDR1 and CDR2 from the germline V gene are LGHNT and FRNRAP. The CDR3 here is CASNLGGGYNEQFF. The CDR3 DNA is TGTGCTAGTAATTTGGGGGGGGGTTACAATGAGCAGTTCTTC.

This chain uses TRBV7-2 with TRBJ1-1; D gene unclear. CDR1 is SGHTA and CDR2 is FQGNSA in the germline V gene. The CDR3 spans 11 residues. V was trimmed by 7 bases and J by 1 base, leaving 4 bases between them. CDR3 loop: CASTQNTEAFF. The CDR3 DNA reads TGTGCCAGCACCCAGAACACTGAAGCTTTCTTT.

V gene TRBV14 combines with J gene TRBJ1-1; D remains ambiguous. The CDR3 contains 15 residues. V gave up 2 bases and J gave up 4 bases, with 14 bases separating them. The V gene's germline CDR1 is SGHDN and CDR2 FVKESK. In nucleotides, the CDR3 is TGTGCCAGCAGCCAACAGGAGGTCGGGGTCACTGAAGCTTTCTTT. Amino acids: CASSQQEVGVTEAFF.

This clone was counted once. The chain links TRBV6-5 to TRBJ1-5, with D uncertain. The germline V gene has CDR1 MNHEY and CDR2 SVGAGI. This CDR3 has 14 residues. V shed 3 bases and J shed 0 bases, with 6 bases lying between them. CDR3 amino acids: CASSYTYSNQPQHF. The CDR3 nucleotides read TGTGCCAGCAGTTATACCTATAGCAATCAGCCCCAGCATTTT.

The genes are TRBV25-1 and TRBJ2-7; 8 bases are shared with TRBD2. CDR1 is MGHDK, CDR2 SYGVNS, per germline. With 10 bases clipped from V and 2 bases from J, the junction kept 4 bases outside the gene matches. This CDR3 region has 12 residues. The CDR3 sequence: CATGGRPYEQYF. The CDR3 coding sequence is TGTGCCACGGGGGGGAGACCCTACGAGCAGTACTTC.

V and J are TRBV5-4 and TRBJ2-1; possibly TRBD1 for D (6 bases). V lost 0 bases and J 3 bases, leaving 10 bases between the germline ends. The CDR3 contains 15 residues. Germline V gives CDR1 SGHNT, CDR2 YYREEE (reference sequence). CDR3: CASSLVGANYNEQFF. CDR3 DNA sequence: TGTGCCAGCAGCTTGGTGGGGGCAAACTACAATGAGCAGTTCTTC.

DNA for the CDR3: TGTGCCAGCAGCTTCACAGGGGTTCGGGCAGCTTTCTTT. Translating it yields CASSFTGVRAAFF. The chain couples TRBV5-4 to TRBJ1-1; TRBD1 matches 7 bases. Germline-derived CDR1 and CDR2 are SGHNT and YYREEE (reference sequence). This CDR3 is 13 amino acids long. V lost 2 bases and J lost 10; bases outside the gene matches: 8.

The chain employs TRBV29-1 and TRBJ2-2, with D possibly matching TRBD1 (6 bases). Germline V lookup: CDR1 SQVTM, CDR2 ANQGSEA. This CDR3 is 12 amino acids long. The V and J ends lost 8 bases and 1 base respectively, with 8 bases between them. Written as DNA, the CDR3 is TGCAGCTCGGGACAGAACACCGGGGAGCTGTTTTTT. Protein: CSSGQNTGELFF.

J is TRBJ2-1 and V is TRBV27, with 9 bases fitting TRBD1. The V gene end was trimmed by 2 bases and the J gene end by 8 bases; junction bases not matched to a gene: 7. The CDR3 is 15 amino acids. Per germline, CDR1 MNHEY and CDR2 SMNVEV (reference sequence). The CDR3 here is CASSLRQGGFHEQFF. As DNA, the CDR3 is TGTGCCAGCAGTTTACGACAGGGGGGGTTTCATGAGCAGTTCTTC.

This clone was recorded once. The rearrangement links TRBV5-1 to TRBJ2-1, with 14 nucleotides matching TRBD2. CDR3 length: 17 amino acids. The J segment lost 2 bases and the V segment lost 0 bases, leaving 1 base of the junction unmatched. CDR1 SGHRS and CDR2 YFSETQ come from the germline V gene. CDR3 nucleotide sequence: TGCGCCAGCAGCTTGGGACTAGCGGGAGGGCCCTACAATGAGCAGTTCTTC. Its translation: CASSLGLAGGPYNEQFF.

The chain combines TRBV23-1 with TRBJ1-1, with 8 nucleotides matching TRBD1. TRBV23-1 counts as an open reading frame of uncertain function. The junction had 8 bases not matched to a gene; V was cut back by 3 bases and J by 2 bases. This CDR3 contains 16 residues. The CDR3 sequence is CASSQGTGQTNTEAFF. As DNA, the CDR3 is TGCGCCAGCAGTCAGGGGACAGGACAGACCAACACTGAAGCTTTCTTT.

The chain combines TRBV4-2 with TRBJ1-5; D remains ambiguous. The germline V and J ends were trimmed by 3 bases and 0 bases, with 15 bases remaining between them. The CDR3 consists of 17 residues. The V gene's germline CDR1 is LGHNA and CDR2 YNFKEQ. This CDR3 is CASSHPDGEGSNQPQHF. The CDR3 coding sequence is TGTGCCAGCAGCCACCCGGACGGGGAGGGTAGCAATCAGCCCCAGCATTTT.